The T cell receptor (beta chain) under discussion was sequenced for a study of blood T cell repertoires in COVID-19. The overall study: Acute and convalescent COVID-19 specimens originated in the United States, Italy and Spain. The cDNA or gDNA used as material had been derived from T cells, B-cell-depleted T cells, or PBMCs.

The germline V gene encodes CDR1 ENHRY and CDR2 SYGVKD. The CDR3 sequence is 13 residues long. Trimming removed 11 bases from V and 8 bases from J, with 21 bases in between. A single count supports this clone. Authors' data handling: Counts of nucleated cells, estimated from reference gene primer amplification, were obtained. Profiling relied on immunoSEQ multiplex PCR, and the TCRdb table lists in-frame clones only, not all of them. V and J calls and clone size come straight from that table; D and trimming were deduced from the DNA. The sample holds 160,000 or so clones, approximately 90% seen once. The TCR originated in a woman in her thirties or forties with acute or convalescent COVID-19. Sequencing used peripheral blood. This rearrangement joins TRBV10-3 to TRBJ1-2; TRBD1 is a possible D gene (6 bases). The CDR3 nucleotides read TGTGCCTTACACAGGGAAGGAGCGTGGGGCTACACCTTC. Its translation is CALHREGAWGYTF.